This TCR beta chain was sequenced in a study of radiation and T cells in renal cell carcinoma. Study at large: Nephrectomy followed 15 Gy stereotactic body radiation by 4 weeks. Findings and caveats of the study: From baseline, blood top tumor clonotypes peaked at 2 weeks post-radiation. No pretreatment tumor biopsies were available for baseline clonotypes.

Some clones are missing from TCRdb's copy, which holds only in-frame ones; the method was immunoSEQ multiplex PCR. The table shows just over 95,000 clones, with about 88% occurring only once. Comments on this clone: What it binds is not known.

As to time point: baseline pretreatment blood. The treatment denotes: 15 Gy SBRT to primary tumor, nephrectomy 4 weeks later. Clear cell pathology was present in this patient's renal cell carcinoma. CDR3 length: 13 residues. V lost 0 bases, J lost 5 bases, and 8 bases lay in between. Germline CDR1 is SGHAT and CDR2 is FQNNGV. The chain couples TRBV11-2 to TRBJ2-7; D is ambiguous. The clonotype originates from a man aged 50-59 years with renal cell carcinoma. Material: blood, obtained from a patient whose treatment included radiotherapy and nephrectomy. Written as DNA, the CDR3 is TGTGCCAGCAGCTTAGACTTTAGGGACGAGCAGTACTTC. This gives the protein CASSLDFRDEQYF.